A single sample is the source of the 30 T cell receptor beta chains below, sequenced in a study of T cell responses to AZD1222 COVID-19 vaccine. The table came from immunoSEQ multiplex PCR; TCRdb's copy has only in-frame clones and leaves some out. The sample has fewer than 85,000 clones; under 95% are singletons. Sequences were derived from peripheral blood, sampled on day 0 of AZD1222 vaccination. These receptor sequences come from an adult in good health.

The CDR3 DNA reads TGTGCCAGCAGCTTGGCCGGCAGGGGGGGCACAGATACGCAGTATTTT. Residues: CASSLAGRGGTDTQYF. The chain couples TRBV5-4 to TRBJ2-3, with D perhaps matching TRBD1 (7 bases). This CDR3 has 16 amino acids. The ends were cut back, 0 bases at V and 1 base at J, with 12 bases in the middle. Germline CDR1 SGHNT, CDR2 YYREEE (reference sequence).

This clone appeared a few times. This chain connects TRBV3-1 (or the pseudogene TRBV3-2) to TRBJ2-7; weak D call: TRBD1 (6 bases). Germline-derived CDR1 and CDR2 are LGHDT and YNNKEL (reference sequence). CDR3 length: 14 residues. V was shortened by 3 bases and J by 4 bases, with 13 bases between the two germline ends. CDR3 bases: TGTGCCAGCAGCCATCAGGGGCTTACGTACGAGCAGTACTTC. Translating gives CASSHQGLTYEQYF.

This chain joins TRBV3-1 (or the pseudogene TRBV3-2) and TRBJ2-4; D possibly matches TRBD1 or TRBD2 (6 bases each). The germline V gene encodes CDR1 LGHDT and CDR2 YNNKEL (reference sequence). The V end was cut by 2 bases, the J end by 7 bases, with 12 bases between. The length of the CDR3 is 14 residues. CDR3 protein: CASSQRGALNIQYF. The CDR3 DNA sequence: TGTGCCAGCAGCCAAAGGGGGGCTTTGAACATTCAGTACTTC.

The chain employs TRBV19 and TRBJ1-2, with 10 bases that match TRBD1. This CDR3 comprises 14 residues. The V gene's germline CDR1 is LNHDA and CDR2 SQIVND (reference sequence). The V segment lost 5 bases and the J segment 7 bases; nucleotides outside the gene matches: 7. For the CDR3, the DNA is TGTGCCAGTAGTCCGGGACAGGGGTCGAGTGGCTACACCTTC. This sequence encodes CASSPGQGSSGYTF. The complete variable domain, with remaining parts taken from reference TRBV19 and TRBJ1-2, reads DGGITQSPKYLFRKEGQNVTLSCEQNLNHDAMYWYRQDPGQGLRLIYYSQIVNDFQKGDIAEGYSVSREKKESFPLTVTSAQKNPTAFYLCASSPGQGSSGYTFGSGTRLTVV.

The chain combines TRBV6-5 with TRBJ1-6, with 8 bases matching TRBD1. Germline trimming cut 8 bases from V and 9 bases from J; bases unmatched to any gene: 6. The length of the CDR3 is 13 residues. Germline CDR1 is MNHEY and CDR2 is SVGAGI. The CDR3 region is CASGGTGLSPLHF. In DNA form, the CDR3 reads TGTGCCAGCGGAGGGACAGGCCTTTCACCCCTCCACTTT.

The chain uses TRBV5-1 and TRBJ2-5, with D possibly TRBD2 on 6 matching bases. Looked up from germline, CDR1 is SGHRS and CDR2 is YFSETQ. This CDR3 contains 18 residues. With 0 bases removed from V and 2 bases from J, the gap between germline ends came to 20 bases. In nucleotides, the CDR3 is TGCGCCAGCAGCTTGGCCCCTTCTGGGGGGATGAGGCAAGAGACCCAGTACTTC. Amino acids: CASSLAPSGGMRQETQYF.

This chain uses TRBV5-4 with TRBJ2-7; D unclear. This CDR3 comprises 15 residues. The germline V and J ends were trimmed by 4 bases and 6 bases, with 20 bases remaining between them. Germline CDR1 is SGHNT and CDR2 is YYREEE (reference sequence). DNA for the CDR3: TGTGCCAGCAGCAGTGCCGGGCCATTAACCCTCGAGCAGTACTTC. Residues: CASSSAGPLTLEQYF.

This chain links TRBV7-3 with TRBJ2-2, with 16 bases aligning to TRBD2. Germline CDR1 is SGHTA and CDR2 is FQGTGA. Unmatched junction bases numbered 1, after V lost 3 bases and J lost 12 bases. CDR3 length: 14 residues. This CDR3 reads CASSLGLAGGKLFF. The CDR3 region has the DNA TGTGCCAGCAGCTTGGGACTAGCGGGAGGGAAGCTGTTTTTT.

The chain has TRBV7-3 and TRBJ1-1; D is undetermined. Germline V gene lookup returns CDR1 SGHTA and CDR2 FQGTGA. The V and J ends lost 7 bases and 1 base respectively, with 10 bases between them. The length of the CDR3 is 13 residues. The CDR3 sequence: CASMKKGNTEAFF. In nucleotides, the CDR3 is TGTGCCAGCATGAAAAAGGGGAACACTGAAGCTTTCTTT.

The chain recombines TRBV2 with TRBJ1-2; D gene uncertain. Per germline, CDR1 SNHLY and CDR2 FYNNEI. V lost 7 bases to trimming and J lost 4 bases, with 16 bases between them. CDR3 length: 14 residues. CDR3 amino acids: CASKEGVSGYGYTF. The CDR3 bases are TGTGCCAGCAAGGAGGGAGTATCGGGCTATGGCTACACCTTC.

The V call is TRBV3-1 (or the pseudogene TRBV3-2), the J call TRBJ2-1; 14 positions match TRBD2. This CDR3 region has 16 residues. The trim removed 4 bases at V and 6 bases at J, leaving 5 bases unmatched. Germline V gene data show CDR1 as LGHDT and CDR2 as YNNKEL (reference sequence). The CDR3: CASSRRTSGGLNEQFF. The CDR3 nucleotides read TGTGCCAGCAGCCGCCGGACTAGCGGGGGGCTCAATGAGCAGTTCTTC.

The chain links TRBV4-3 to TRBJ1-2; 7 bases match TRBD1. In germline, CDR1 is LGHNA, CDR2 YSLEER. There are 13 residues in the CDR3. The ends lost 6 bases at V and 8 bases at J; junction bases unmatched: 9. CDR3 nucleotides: TGCGCCAGCAGTCCTAACAGGGGACAAGGCTACACCTTC. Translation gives CASSPNRGQGYTF.

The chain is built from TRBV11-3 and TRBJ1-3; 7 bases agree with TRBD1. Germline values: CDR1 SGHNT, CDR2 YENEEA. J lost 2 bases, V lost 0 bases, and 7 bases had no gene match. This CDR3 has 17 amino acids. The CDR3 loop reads CASSLDPPGGTGNTIYF. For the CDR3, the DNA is TGTGCCAGCAGCTTAGATCCCCCAGGGGGGACTGGAAACACCATATATTTT.

CDR3 nucleotide sequence: TGTGCCAGCAGCCAAGCCCTCGAACTTCTGAACACTGAAGCTTTCTTT. As protein: CASSQALELLNTEAFF. This chain connects TRBV11-3 to TRBJ1-1; no firm D call. The CDR3 runs to 16 residues. V lost 5 bases, J lost 0 bases, and 16 bases lay in between. Germline CDR1 reads SGHNT; CDR2 reads YENEEA. The variable domain in full, completed from reference TRBV11-3 and TRBJ1-1, reads EAGVVQSPRYKIIEKKQPVAFWCNPISGHNTLYWYLQNLGQGPELLIRYENEEAVDDSQLPKDRFSAERLKGVDSTLKIQPAELGDSAVYLCASSQALELLNTEAFFGQGTRLTVV.

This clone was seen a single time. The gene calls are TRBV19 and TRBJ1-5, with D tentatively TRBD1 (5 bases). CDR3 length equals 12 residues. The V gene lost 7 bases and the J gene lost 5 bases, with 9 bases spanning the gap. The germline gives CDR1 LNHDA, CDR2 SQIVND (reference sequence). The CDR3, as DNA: TGTGCCAGTAATCCAGGGTATCAGCCCCAGCATTTT. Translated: CASNPGYQPQHF.

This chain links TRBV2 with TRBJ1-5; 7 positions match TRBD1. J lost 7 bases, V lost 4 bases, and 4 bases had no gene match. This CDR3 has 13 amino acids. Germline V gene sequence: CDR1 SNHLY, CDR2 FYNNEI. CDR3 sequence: CASSGQGQQPQHF. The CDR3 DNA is TGTGCCAGCAGTGGACAGGGTCAACAGCCCCAGCATTTT.

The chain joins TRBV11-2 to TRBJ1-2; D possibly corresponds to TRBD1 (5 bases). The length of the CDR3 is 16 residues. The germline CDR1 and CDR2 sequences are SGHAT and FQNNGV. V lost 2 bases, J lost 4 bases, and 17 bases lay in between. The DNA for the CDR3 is TGTGCCAGCAGCTTAACTGGACAAGTTTACGGCTATGGCTACACCTTC. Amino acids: CASSLTGQVYGYGYTF.

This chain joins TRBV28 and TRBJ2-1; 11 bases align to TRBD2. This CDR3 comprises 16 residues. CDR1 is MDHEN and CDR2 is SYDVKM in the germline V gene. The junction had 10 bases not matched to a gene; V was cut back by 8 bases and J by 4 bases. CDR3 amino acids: CASGSGLADEYNEQFF. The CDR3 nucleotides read TGTGCCAGCGGGTCGGGACTAGCGGACGAATACAATGAGCAGTTCTTC.

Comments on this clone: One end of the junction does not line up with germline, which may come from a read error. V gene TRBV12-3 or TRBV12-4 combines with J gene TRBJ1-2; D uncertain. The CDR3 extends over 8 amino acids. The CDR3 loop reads CASSWVAF. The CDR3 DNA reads TGTGCCAGTTCCTGGGTAGCCTTC.

CDR3 residues: CATDDGQHNQPQHF. The CDR3, as DNA: TGTGCCACCGACGACGGACAGCACAATCAGCCCCAGCATTTT. The rearrangement joins TRBV15 to TRBJ1-5; D possibly corresponds to TRBD1 (6 bases). Germline assignment: CDR1 LNHNV and CDR2 YYDKDF (reference sequence). Trimming pared 8 bases from V and 3 bases from J, leaving 14 bases between. The CDR3 is 14 amino acids.

CDR3 in DNA: TGCGCCAGCAGCTTAGGGGGCATAGGGAACACTGAAGCTTTCTTT. Translated, it gives CASSLGGIGNTEAFF. The chain joins TRBV5-1 to TRBJ1-1, with 7 bases identical to TRBD1. Germline CDR1 SGHRS, CDR2 YFSETQ. This CDR3 has 15 residues. V was clipped by 2 bases and J by 1 base; unmatched bases: 5.

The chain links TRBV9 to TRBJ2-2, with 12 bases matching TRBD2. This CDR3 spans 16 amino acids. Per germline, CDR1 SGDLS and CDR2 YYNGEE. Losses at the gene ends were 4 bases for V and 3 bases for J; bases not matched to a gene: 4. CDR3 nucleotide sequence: TGTGCCAGCAGCACAGGGACTAGCGGGTACACCGGGGAGCTGTTTTTT. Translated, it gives CASSTGTSGYTGELFF.

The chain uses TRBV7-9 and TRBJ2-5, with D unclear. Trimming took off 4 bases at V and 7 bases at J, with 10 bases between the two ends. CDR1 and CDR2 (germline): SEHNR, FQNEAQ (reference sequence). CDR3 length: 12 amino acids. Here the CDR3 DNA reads TGTGCCAGCAGCTCGCCTCTCGGGACCCAGTACTTC. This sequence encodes CASSSPLGTQYF. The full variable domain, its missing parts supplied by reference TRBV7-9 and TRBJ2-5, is DTGVSQNPRHKITKRGQNVTFRCDPISEHNRLYWYRQTLGQGPEFLTYFQNEAQLEKSRLLSDRFSAERPKGSFSTLEIQRTEQGDSAMYLCASSSPLGTQYFGPGTRLLVL.

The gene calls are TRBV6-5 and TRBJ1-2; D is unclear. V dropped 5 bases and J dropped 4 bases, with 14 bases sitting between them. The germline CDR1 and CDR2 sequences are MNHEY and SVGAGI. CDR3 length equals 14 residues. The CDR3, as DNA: TGTGCCAGCAGTCCTTCGGACGGAAGCTATGGCTACACCTTC. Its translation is CASSPSDGSYGYTF.

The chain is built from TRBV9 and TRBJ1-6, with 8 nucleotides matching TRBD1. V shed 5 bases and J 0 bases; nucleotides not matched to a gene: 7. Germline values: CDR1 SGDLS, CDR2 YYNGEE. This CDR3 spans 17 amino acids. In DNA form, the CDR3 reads TGTGCCAGCAGTGGACAGGGTGGGGCCTCCTATAATTCACCCCTCCACTTT. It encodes CASSGQGGASYNSPLHF.

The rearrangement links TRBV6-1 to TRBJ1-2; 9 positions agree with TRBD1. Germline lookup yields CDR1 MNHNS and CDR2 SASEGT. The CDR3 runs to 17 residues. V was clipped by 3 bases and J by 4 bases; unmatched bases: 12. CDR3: CASSEGIGTGRAYGYTF. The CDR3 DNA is TGTGCCAGCAGTGAGGGGATCGGGACAGGGAGGGCCTATGGCTACACCTTC.

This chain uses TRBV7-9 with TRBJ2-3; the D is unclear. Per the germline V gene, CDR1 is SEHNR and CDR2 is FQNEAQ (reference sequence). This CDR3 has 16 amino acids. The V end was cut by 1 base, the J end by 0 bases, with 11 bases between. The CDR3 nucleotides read TGTGCCAGCAGCTTAGGTGAGGTCTCTAGCACAGATACGCAGTATTTT. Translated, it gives CASSLGEVSSTDTQYF.

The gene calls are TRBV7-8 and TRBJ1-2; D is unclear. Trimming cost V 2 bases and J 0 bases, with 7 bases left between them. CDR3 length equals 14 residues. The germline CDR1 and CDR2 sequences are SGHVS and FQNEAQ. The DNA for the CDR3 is TGTGCCAGCAGCTTAAAGGAAGCTAACTATGGCTACACCTTC. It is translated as CASSLKEANYGYTF. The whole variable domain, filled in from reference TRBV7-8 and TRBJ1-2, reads GAGVSQSPRYKVAKRGQDVALRCDPISGHVSLFWYQQALGQGPEFLTYFQNEAQLDKSGLPSDRFFAERPEGSVSTLKIQRTQQEDSAVYLCASSLKEANYGYTFGSGTRLTVV.

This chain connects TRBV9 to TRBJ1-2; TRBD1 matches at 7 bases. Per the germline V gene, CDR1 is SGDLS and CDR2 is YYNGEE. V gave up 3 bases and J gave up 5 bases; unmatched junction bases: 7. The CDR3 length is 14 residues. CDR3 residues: CASSAPGTEYGYTF. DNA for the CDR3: TGTGCCAGCAGCGCACCCGGGACAGAGTATGGCTACACCTTC.

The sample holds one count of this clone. As DNA, the CDR3 is TGTGCCAGCAGCAACTCAAATTCACCCCTCCACTTT. The encoded protein is CASSNSNSPLHF. V is TRBV7-9 and J is TRBJ1-6; D is uncertain. Per the germline V gene, CDR1 is SEHNR and CDR2 is FQNEAQ (reference sequence). The V gene lost 5 bases and the J gene lost 7 bases, with 6 bases spanning the gap. The CDR3 extends over 12 amino acids.